The 17 T cell receptor beta chains below were found in one sample sequenced in a study of PD-1 blockade in mismatch repair-deficient tumors. Using immunoSEQ multiplex PCR, the repertoire was profiled, and TCRdb retains in-frame clones only, with some absent. This table has about 9,800 clones, about 90% appearing once. As to time point: roughly 10-day in vitro stimulation with candidate neoantigen peptide 2. The antigens of these receptors remain unknown. Sequenced material: cells cultured in vitro, taken from a patient treated with pembrolizumab. These TCRs come from an adult with mismatch repair-deficient cancer.

J is TRBJ2-2 and V is TRBV28, with D unclear. V shed 5 bases and J shed 4 bases, with 2 bases lying between them. The CDR3 sequence is 11 residues long. Germline CDR1 is MDHEN and CDR2 is SYDVKM. The CDR3 protein is CASSRTGELFF. The DNA of the CDR3 is TGTGCCAGCAGTCGCACCGGGGAGCTGTTTTTT.

A few counts support this clone. V usage is TRBV6-5 and J usage is TRBJ1-1; 7 bases agree with TRBD1. Germline values: CDR1 MNHEY, CDR2 SVGAGI. The CDR3 consists of 15 residues. Trimming cost V 2 bases and J 0 bases; bases outside gene matches: 3. The CDR3: CASSYGDSLNTEAFF. CDR3 in DNA: TGTGCCAGCAGTTACGGGGACAGCCTGAACACTGAAGCTTTCTTT.

The chain combines TRBV28 with TRBJ2-7, with a tentative D call TRBD2 (5 bases). The V gene lost 2 bases and the J gene lost 9 bases, with 20 bases spanning the gap. Germline CDR1 MDHEN, CDR2 SYDVKM. There are 15 residues in the CDR3. CDR3 region: CASSLVGGPSPLQYF. DNA for the CDR3: TGTGCCAGCAGTTTAGTCGGCGGGCCCTCCCCCCTGCAGTACTTC.

Only one count was recorded for this clone. This chain connects TRBV28 to TRBJ1-1; the D gene is possibly TRBD1 (6 bases). V dropped 1 base and J dropped 5 bases, with 11 bases sitting between them. The CDR3 is 14 amino acids. Per germline, CDR1 MDHEN and CDR2 SYDVKM. CDR3 region: CASSLLRGRTEAFF. The CDR3 coding sequence is TGTGCCAGCAGTTTATTGCGGGGGCGTACTGAAGCTTTCTTT.

This chain uses TRBV7-9 with TRBJ2-3; 10 bases are a match to TRBD2. The trim removed 5 bases at V and 3 bases at J, leaving 8 bases unmatched. CDR1 SEHNR and CDR2 FQNEAQ come from the germline V gene (reference sequence). The CDR3 length is 16 residues. This CDR3 reads CASSHLAGVRTDTQYF. In nucleotides, the CDR3 is TGTGCCAGCAGCCACCTAGCGGGAGTAAGGACAGATACGCAGTATTTT.

V gene TRBV2 combines with J gene TRBJ2-3, with 14 bases fitting TRBD2. The CDR3 runs to 14 residues. V lost 7 bases, J lost 8 bases, and 5 bases stayed unmatched. The germline gives CDR1 SNHLY, CDR2 FYNNEI. As DNA, the CDR3 is TGTGCCAGCACAGGACTAGCGGGAGGACGTACGCAGTATTTT. Translated, it gives CASTGLAGGRTQYF.

The gene calls are TRBV28 and TRBJ2-1; D gene unclear. CDR3 length: 12 residues. Germline V gene sequence: CDR1 MDHEN, CDR2 SYDVKM. Trimming took 0 bases from V and 6 from J, leaving 3 bases between them. The CDR3 DNA reads TGTGCCAGCAGTTTATGGACCAATGAGCAGTTCTTC. Its protein product is CASSLWTNEQFF.

Here the CDR3 DNA reads TGTGCCAGCAGCCTGTCAGGGGGCGCTTCAGGGAACACTGAAGCTTTCTTT. Protein sequence: CASSLSGGASGNTEAFF. This rearrangement joins TRBV7-9 to TRBJ1-1, with 8 nucleotides matching TRBD1. V lost 5 bases, J lost 1 base, and 12 bases stayed unmatched. The CDR3 is 17 amino acids. Looked up from germline, CDR1 is SEHNR and CDR2 is FQNEAQ (reference sequence).

This clone came up a few times. The V and J genes are TRBV9 and TRBJ2-3; TRBD2 matches 11 bases. The germline V gene encodes CDR1 SGDLS and CDR2 YYNGEE. The CDR3 loop spans 16 amino acids. Germline trimming cut 4 bases from V and 0 bases from J; bases unmatched to any gene: 4. CDR3 sequence: CASSLTSGESTDTQYF. CDR3 nucleotides: TGTGCCAGCAGCCTGACTAGCGGGGAAAGCACAGATACGCAGTATTTT.

The J gene is TRBJ2-1, the V gene TRBV11-3; 9 nucleotides align to TRBD2. This CDR3 has 15 amino acids. Germline loops: CDR1 SGHNT, CDR2 YENEEA. V dropped 1 base and J dropped 5; count of bases not matched to a gene: 3. Written as DNA, the CDR3 is TGTGCCAGCAGCTTAGGCGGGAGGGCCCACAATGAGCAGTTCTTC. This sequence encodes CASSLGGRAHNEQFF.

The chain carries TRBV27 and TRBJ1-1, with 7 bases fitting TRBD1. This CDR3 has 13 residues. CDR1 is MNHEY, CDR2 SMNVEV, per germline (reference sequence). After removal of 6 bases from V and 1 base from J, the junction contained 2 bases not matched to a gene. For the CDR3, the DNA is TGTGCCAGCAGCCCAGGGGGGAACACTGAAGCTTTCTTT. Translated, it gives CASSPGGNTEAFF.

The CDR3 region is CASSLMVYSSYSGNTIYF. In nucleotides, the CDR3 is TGTGCCAGCAGCTTGATGGTCTACAGCTCCTACTCTGGAAACACCATATATTTT. The chain couples TRBV5-6 to TRBJ1-3; D unclear. Germline-derived CDR1 and CDR2 are SGHDT and YYEEEE. V was pared by 1 base and J by 0 bases, with 17 bases between. The length of the CDR3 is 18 residues. Looking up the rest from reference TRBV5-6 and TRBJ1-3 gives the full variable domain: DAGVTQSPTHLIKTRGQQVTLRCSPKSGHDTVSWYQQALGQGPQFIFQYYEEEERQRGNFPDRFSGHQFPNYSSELNVNALLLGDSALYLCASSLMVYSSYSGNTIYFGEGSWLTVV.

The CDR3 DNA follows: TGCAGCTTTTTTCGCGACGTGAACACTGAAGCTTTCTTT. It is translated as CSFFRDVNTEAFF. The V and J genes are TRBV29-1 and TRBJ1-1; D is unclear. The germline V gene has CDR1 SQVTM and CDR2 ANQGSEA. CDR3 length: 13 amino acids. Trimming cost V 8 bases and J 0 bases, with 13 bases left between them.

The sample holds a few counts of this clone. The genes are TRBV2 and TRBJ2-7, with TRBD1 matching 7 bases. Germline V lookup: CDR1 SNHLY, CDR2 FYNNEI. This CDR3 has 13 residues. The ends lost 1 base at V and 6 bases at J; junction bases unmatched: 3. CDR3 protein: CASSEETGSEQYF. For the CDR3, the DNA is TGTGCCAGCAGTGAAGAGACAGGGTCCGAGCAGTACTTC.

The V and J genes are TRBV29-1 and TRBJ1-4; TRBD1 matches 7 bases. The CDR3 length is 12 residues. Losses at the gene ends were 7 bases for V and 3 bases for J; bases not matched to a gene: 2. Germline lookup yields CDR1 SQVTM and CDR2 ANQGSEA. CDR3 in DNA: TGCAGCGGACAGGGCCCTAATGAAAAACTGTTTTTT. Its translation is CSGQGPNEKLFF. Combining the CDR3 with reference TRBV29-1 and TRBJ1-4 gives the whole variable domain SAVISQKPSRDICQRGTSLTIQCQVDSQVTMMFWYRQQPGQSLTLIATANQGSEATYESGFVIDKFPISRPNLTFSTLTVSNMSPEDSSIYLCSGQGPNEKLFFGSGTQLSVL.

This chain links TRBV28 with TRBJ2-7; TRBD1 matches 11 bases. V lost 0 bases to trimming and J lost 2 bases; unmatched junction nucleotides: 18. There are 21 residues in the CDR3. CDR1 and CDR2 from the germline V gene are MDHEN and SYDVKM. CDR3 in amino acids: CASSLWGQGESFGGTPYEQYF. DNA of the CDR3: TGTGCCAGCAGTTTATGGGGACAGGGGGAAAGTTTTGGCGGGACCCCCTACGAGCAGTACTTC.

The chain recombines TRBV18 with TRBJ2-7, with 10 bases aligning to TRBD1. This CDR3 contains 17 residues. CDR1 is KGHSH and CDR2 is LQKENI in the germline V gene. V gave up 6 bases and J gave up 1 base; unmatched junction bases: 12. This CDR3 is CASSYGTGDPKSYEQYF. The CDR3 DNA reads TGTGCCAGCTCGTACGGGACAGGGGATCCCAAGTCCTACGAGCAGTACTTC.